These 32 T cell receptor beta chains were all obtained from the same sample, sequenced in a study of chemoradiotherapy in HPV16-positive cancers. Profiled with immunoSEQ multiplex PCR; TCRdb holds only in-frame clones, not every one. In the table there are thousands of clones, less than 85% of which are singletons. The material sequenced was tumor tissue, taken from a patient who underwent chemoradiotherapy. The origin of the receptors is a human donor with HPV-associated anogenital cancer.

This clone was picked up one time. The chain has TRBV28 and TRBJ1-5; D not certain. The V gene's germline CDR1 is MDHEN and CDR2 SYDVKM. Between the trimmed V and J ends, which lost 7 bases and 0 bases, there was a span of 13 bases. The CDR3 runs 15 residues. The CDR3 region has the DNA TGTGCCAGCAATCATGATACCTATAGCAATCAGCCCCAGCATTTT. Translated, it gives CASNHDTYSNQPQHF.

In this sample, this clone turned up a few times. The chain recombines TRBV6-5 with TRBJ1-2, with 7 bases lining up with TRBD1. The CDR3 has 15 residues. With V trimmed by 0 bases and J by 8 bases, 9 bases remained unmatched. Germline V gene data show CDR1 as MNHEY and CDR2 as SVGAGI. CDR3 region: CASSYSITTGDGYTF. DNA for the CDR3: TGTGCCAGCAGTTACTCGATAACAACAGGGGACGGCTACACCTTC.

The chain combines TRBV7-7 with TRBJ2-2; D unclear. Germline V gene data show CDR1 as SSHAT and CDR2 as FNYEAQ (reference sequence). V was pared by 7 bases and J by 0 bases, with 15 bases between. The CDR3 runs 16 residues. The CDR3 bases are TGTGCCAGCACCTCCTCCCCTGTAACGAACACCGGGGAGCTGTTTTTT. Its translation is CASTSSPVTNTGELFF. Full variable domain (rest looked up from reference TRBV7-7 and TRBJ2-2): GAGVSQSPRYKVTKRGQDVTLRCDPISSHATLYWYQQALGQGPEFLTYFNYEAQPDKSGLPSDRFSAERPEGSISTLTIQRTEQRDSAMYRCASTSSPVTNTGELFFGEGSRLTVL.

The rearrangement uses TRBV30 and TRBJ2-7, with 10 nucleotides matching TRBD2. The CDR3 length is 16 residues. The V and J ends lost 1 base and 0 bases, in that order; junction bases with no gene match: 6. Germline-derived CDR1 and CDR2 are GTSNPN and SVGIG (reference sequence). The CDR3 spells CAWSALLAGSSYEQYF. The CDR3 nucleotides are TGTGCCTGGAGTGCGCTACTAGCGGGGAGCTCCTACGAGCAGTACTTC. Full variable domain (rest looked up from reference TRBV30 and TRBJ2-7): SQTIHQWPATLVQPVGSPLSLECTVEGTSNPNLYWYRQAAGRGLQLLFYSVGIGQISSEVPQNLSASRPQDRQFILSSKKLLLSDSGFYLCAWSALLAGSSYEQYFGPGTRLTVT.

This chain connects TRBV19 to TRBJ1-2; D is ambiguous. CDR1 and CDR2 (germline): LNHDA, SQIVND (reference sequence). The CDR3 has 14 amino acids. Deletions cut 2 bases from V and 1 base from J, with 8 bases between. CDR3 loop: CASSITSSNYGYTF. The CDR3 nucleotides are TGTGCCAGTAGTATAACATCCAGTAACTATGGCTACACCTTC.

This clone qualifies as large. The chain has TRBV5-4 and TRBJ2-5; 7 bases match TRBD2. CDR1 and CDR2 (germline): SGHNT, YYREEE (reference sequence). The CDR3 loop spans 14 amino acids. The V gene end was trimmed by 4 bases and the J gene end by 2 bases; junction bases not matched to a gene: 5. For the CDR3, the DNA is TGTGCCAGCAGCGTAAGCGGGACTCAAGAGACCCAGTACTTC. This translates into CASSVSGTQETQYF.

CDR3 region: CASSPGIPGQGITGELFF. As DNA, the CDR3 is TGTGCCAGCTCCCCCGGCATACCGGGACAGGGGATTACCGGGGAGCTGTTTTTT. The rearrangement links TRBV18 to TRBJ2-2; TRBD1 agrees at 10 bases. The CDR3 runs 18 residues. With 6 bases clipped from V and 5 bases from J, the junction kept 15 bases outside the gene matches. The germline V gene has CDR1 KGHSH and CDR2 LQKENI.

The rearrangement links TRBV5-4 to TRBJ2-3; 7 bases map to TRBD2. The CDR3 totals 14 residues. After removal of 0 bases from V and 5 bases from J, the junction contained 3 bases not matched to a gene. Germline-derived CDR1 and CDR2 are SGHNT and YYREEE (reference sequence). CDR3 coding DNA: TGTGCCAGCAGCTTGGAGGTAGCGGGAGATACGCAGTATTTT. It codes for CASSLEVAGDTQYF.

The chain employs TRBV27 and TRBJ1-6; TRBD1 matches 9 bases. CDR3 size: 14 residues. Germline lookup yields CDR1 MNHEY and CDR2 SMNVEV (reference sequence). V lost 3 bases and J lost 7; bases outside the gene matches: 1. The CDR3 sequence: CASSFGQGNSPLHF. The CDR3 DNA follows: TGTGCCAGCAGTTTTGGACAGGGGAATTCACCCCTCCACTTT.

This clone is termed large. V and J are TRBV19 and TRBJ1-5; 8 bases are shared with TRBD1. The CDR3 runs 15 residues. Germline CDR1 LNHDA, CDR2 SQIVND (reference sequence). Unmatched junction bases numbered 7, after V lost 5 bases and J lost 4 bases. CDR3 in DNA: TGTGCCAGTAGTGTAGGACAGGGAGAGAATCAGCCCCAGCATTTT. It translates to CASSVGQGENQPQHF. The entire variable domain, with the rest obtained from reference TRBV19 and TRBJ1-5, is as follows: DGGITQSPKYLFRKEGQNVTLSCEQNLNHDAMYWYRQDPGQGLRLIYYSQIVNDFQKGDIAEGYSVSREKKESFPLTVTSAQKNPTAFYLCASSVGQGENQPQHFGDGTRLSIL.

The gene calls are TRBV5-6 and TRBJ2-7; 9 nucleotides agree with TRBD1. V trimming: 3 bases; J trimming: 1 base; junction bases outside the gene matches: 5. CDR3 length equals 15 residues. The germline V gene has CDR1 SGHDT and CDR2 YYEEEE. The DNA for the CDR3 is TGTGCCAGCAGCTGGGGGACAGGGTCTTCCTACGAGCAGTACTTC. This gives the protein CASSWGTGSSYEQYF.

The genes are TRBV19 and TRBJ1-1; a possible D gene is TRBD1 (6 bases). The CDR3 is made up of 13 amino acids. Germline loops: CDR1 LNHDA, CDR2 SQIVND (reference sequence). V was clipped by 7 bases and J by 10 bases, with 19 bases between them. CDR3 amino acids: CASTQPGHSTAFF. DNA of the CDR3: TGTGCCAGTACCCAACCGGGACACTCCACAGCTTTCTTT.

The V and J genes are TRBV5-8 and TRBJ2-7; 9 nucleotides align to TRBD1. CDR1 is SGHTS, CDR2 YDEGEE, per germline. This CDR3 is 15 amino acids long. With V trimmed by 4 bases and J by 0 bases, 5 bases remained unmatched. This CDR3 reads CASSLLGQGSYEQYF. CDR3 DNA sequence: TGTGCCAGCAGCCTCCTGGGACAGGGCTCCTACGAGCAGTACTTC.

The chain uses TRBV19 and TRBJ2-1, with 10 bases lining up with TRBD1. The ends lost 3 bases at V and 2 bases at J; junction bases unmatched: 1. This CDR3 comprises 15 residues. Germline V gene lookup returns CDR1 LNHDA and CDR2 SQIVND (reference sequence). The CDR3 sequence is CASSIGQGAYNEQFF. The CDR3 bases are TGTGCCAGTAGTATTGGACAGGGGGCCTACAATGAGCAGTTCTTC.

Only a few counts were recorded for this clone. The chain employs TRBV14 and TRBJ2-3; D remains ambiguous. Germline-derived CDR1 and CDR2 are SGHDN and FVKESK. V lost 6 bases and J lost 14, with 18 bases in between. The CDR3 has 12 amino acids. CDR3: CASSPIGTSLYF. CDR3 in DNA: TGTGCCAGCAGTCCTATTGGCACCTCTCTGTATTTT. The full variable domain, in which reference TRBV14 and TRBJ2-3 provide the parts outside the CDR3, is EAGVTQFPSHSVIEKGQTVTLRCDPISGHDNLYWYRRVMGKEIKFLLHFVKESKQDESGMPNNRFLAERTGGTYSTLKVQPAELEDSGVYFCASSPIGTSLYFGPGTRLTVL.

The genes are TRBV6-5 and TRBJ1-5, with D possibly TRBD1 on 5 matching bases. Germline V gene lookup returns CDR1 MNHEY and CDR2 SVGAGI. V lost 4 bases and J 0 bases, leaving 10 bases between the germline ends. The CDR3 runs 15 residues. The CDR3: CASSSFGGSNQPQHF. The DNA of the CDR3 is TGTGCCAGCAGTTCATTTGGGGGTAGCAATCAGCCCCAGCATTTT.

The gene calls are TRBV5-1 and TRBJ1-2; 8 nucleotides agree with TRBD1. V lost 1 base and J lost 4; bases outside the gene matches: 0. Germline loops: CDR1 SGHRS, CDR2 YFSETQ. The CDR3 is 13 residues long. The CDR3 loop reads CASSLQGAYGYTF. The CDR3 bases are TGCGCCAGCAGCTTGCAGGGGGCCTATGGCTACACCTTC.

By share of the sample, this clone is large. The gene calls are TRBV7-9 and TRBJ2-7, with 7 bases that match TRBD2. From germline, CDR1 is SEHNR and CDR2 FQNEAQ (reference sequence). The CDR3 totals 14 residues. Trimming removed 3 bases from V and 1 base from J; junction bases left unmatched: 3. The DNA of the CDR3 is TGTGCCAGCAGCTTTACGGGGGGATCCTACGAGCAGTACTTC. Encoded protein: CASSFTGGSYEQYF. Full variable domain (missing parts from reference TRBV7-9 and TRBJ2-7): DTGVSQNPRHKITKRGQNVTFRCDPISEHNRLYWYRQTLGQGPEFLTYFQNEAQLEKSRLLSDRFSAERPKGSFSTLEIQRTEQGDSAMYLCASSFTGGSYEQYFGPGTRLTVT.

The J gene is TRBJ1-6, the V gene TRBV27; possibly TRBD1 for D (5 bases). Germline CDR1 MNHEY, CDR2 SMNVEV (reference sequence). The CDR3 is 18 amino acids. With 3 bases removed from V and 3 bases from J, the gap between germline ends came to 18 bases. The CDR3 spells CASSLSPGQAYYNSPLHF. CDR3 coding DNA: TGTGCCAGCAGTTTGTCCCCAGGGCAGGCTTACTATAATTCACCCCTCCACTTT.

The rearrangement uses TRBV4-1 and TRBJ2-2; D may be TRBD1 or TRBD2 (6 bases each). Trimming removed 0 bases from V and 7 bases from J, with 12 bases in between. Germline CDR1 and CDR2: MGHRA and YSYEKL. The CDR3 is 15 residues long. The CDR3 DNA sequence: TGCGCCAGCAGCCAAGATTGGGGGGCCGGCGGGGAGCTGTTTTTT. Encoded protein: CASSQDWGAGGELFF.

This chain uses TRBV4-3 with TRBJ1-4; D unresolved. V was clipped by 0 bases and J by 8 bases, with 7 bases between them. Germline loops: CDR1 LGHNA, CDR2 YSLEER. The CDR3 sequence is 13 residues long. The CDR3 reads CASSQDLAEKLFF. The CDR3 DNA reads TGCGCCAGCAGCCAAGATTTGGCCGAAAAACTGTTTTTT.

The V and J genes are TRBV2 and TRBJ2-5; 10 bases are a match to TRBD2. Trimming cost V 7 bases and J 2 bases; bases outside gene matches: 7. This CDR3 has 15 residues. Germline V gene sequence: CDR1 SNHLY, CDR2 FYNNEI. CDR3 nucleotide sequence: TGTGCCAGCACTCGGGCTAGCGGGGGACAAGAGACCCAGTACTTC. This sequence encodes CASTRASGGQETQYF.

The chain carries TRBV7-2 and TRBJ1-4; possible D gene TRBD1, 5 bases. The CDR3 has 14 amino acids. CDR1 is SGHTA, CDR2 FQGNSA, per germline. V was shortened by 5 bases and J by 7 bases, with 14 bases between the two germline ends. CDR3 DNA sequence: TGTGCCAGCAGCCGGGACGGTCCTGGTGAAAAACTGTTTTTT. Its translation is CASSRDGPGEKLFF. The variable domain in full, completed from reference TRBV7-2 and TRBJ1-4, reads GAGVSQSPSNKVTEKGKDVELRCDPISGHTALYWYRQSLGQGLEFLIYFQGNSAPDKSGLPSDRFSAERTGGSVSTLTIQRTQQEDSAVYLCASSRDGPGEKLFFGSGTQLSVL.

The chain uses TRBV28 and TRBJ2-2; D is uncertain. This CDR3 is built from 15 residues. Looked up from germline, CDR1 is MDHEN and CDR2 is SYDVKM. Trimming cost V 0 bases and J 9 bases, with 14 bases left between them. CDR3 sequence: CASSLWTRAPRELFF. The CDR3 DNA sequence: TGTGCCAGCAGTTTATGGACTCGGGCCCCACGGGAGCTGTTTTTT.

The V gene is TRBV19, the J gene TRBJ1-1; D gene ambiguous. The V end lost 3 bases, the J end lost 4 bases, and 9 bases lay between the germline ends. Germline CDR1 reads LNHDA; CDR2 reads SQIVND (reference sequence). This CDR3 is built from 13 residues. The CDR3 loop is CASSITRGTEAFF. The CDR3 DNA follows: TGTGCCAGTAGTATCACTCGCGGCACTGAAGCTTTCTTT. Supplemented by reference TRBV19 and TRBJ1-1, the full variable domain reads DGGITQSPKYLFRKEGQNVTLSCEQNLNHDAMYWYRQDPGQGLRLIYYSQIVNDFQKGDIAEGYSVSREKKESFPLTVTSAQKNPTAFYLCASSITRGTEAFFGQGTRLTVV.

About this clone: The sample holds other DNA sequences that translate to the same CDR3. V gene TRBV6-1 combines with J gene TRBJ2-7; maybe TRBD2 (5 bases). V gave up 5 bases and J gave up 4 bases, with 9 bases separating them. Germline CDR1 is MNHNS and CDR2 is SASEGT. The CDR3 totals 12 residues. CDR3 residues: CASSIEGYEQYF. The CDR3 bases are TGTGCCAGCAGTATAGAGGGTTACGAGCAGTACTTC.

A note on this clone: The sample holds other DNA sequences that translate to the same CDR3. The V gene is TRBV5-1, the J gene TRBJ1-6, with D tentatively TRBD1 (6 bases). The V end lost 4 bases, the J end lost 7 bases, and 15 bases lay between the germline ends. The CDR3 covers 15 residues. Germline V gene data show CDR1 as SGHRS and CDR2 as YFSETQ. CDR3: CASSPDGRGNSPLHF. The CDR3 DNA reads TGCGCCAGCAGCCCGGACGGGAGGGGGAATTCACCCCTCCACTTT.

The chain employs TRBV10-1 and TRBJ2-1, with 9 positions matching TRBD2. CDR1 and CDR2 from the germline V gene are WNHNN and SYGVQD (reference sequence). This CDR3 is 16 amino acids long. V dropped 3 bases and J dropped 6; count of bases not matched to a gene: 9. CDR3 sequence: CASSDRPGLAFNEQFF. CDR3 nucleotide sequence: TGCGCCAGCAGTGACAGGCCGGGACTAGCTTTCAATGAGCAGTTCTTC.

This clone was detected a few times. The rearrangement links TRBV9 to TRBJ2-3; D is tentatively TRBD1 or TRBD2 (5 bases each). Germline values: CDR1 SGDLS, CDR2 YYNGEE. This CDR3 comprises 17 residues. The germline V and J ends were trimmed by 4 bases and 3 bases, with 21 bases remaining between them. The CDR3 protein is CASSPNWGRRWTDTQYF. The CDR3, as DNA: TGTGCCAGCAGCCCTAATTGGGGGAGAAGGTGGACAGATACGCAGTATTTT.

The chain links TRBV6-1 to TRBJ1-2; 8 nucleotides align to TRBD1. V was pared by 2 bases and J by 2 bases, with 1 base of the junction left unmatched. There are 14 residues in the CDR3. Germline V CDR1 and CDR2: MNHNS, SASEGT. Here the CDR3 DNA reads TGTGCCAGCAGTGAATCAGGGGGCAACTATGGCTACACCTTC. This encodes CASSESGGNYGYTF.

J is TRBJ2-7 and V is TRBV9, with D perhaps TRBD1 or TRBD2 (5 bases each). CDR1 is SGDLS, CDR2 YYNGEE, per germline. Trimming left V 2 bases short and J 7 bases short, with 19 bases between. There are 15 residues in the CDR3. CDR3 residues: CASSVHSGTPGEQYF. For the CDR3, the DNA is TGTGCCAGCAGCGTCCATTCCGGGACCCCGGGGGAGCAGTACTTC.

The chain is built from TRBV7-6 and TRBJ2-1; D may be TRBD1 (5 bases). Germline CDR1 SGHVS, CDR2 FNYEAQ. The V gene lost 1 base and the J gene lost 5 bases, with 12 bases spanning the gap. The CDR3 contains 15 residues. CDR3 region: CASSLGGSPNNEQFF. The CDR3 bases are TGTGCCAGCAGCTTAGGGGGCAGTCCTAACAATGAGCAGTTCTTC. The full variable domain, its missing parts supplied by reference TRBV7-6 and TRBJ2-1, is GAGVSQSPRYKVTKRGQDVALRCDPISGHVSLYWYRQALGQGPEFLTYFNYEAQQDKSGLPNDRFSAERPEGSISTLTIQRTEQRDSAMYRCASSLGGSPNNEQFFGPGTRLTVL.